Below, one T cell receptor beta chain is given with its context. The record originates from a study of blood T cell repertoires in COVID-19. Study context: Sites across the United States, Italy and Spain contributed samples from acute and convalescent COVID-19. T cells, B-cell-depleted T cells, or PBMCs supplied cDNA or gDNA.

V was clipped by 2 bases and J by 9 bases, with 17 bases between them. Germline V gene sequence: CDR1 KGHSH, CDR2 LQKENI. CDR3 length equals 15 residues. Authors' methods: How many nucleated cells were present was estimated from reference gene primer amplification. Method: immunoSEQ multiplex PCR; TCRdb's copy keeps in-frame clones and lacks some. D and trimming were read from the DNA, whereas the V and J calls and clone size are those reported in that table. The data hold under 140,000 clones, with about 72% observed a single time. The chain joins TRBV18 to TRBJ1-5; maybe TRBD1 (5 bases). Material: peripheral blood. The TCR comes from a woman in her sixties with acute or convalescent COVID-19. CDR3 DNA sequence: TGTGCCAGCTCACCAACCGGGACGGGGGAAATGCCCCAGCATTTT. Translation: CASSPTGTGEMPQHF.